This T cell receptor beta chain was captured in a study of regulatory T cells in long-lasting Graves disease (dated by TCRdb to the early 2020s). For context, the study as a whole: Persistent Graves' disease meant more than 5 years of antithyroid drug treatment with TSH receptor autoantibodies that stayed positive. Peripheral blood TCR sequencing and RNA sequencing compared persistent Graves' disease patients with newly diagnosed Graves' disease patients. Persistent Graves' disease patients in the clinical cohort had taken antithyroid drugs for roughly 10 years on average. A total of roughly 33 samples were covered by TCR sequencing, comprising approximately 13 persistent and around 20 newly diagnosed Graves' disease patients. The study took place in China and was registered as a clinical trial. The investigation overall reported the following: More public clonotypes were shared among persistent patients (2,741) than among newly diagnosed patients (approximately 930). Persistent Graves' disease patients showed lower TCR Shannon entropy and fewer highly expanded clones than newly diagnosed patients, suggesting clonal expansion. Preferential use of TRBV28, TRBJ1-2 and TRBJ2-5 was observed in persistent disease, whereas TRBV20-1 and TRBJ2-1 were favored in newly diagnosed disease. Sequencing and analysis were limited to the TCR beta chain. Because the primary lesion, thyroid tissue, could not be accessed, the study looked at peripheral blood alone. As a limitation, the authors acknowledged that the small sample size may reduce accuracy.

V drops 5 bases and J drops 8 bases, leaving 15 bases in between. CDR1 and CDR2 are drawn from the germline V gene: MNHNS, SASEGT. The CDR3 sequence holds 13 residues, the cysteine and phenylalanine included. This entry keeps only the CDR3 DNA: 39 bases, framed from base 1. In light of the paper, this sample's time point label describes: persistent/refractory GD, antithyroid drugs over 5 years with positive TRAb. For both TCR sequencing and RNA sequencing, RNA was extracted from PBMCs using TRIzol. The diagnosis of Graves' disease followed American Thyroid Association guidelines. The patients came from an endocrinology department in Xi'an, China. Each patient gave roughly 8.4 milliliters of peripheral blood, collected in an EDTA anticoagulant tube. Ficoll Paque Plus density gradient separation was used to isolate PBMCs, and no further T cell sorting was done. An Agilent 2100 Bioanalyzer and agarose gel were used to check RNA quality, and a NanoDrop 2000 was used to measure RNA concentration.

Comment on this clonotype: There is no known antigen for this receptor. A much bigger clone sits one base away, suggesting this may be a read error.

Libraries were made using multiplex PCR. Instrument on record: Illumina HiSeq 4000. To build TCR beta libraries, CDR3 regions were amplified by Arm-PCR using iRepertoire HTBI primers. PCR products were gel purified before sequencing. As for the original processing: A total of 62 TRBV and some 15 TRBJ segments were identified across samples and were used for gene usage analysis of CDR3 amino acid clonotypes. COPE and FqMerger were used to merge filtered high-quality paired reads into contigs. BLAST was used to align contigs to IMGT TRBV, TRBD and TRBJ reference genes, and CDR3 was defined according to IMGT. Clonotypes above 0.1% frequency were classified as highly expanded clones. Shannon entropy was used to measure repertoire diversity, and the Gini coefficient was used to measure V-J evenness. Clonotypes shared by more than one individual were considered public. TCRdb handled the public reads itself, with Q25 trimming in fastp and clone calling in MiXCR, and kept productive beta chains. Rows are unified per CDR3 protein, each entry keeping the most common DNA and genes. What appears here as the V and J calls and clone size reflects TCRdb's work, not the paper's. This sample is represented by about 460,000 distinct CDR3 sequences; 20% to 25% of them were singletons. In total, the top ten clones hold 13% of the sample.

Recombination connected TRBV6-1 to TRBJ1-1, with TRBD1 tentatively as D gene (5 bases match). This clonotype was sampled from a female donor with Graves disease. The input for sequencing was peripheral blood mononuclear cells (PBMCs), taken when the disease was refractory, from a patient treated with antithyroid drugs. CDR3 region: CASSLTWGDEAFF. The DNA sequence reads TGTGCCAGCAGTCTCACGTGGGGGGACGAAGCTTTCTTT.